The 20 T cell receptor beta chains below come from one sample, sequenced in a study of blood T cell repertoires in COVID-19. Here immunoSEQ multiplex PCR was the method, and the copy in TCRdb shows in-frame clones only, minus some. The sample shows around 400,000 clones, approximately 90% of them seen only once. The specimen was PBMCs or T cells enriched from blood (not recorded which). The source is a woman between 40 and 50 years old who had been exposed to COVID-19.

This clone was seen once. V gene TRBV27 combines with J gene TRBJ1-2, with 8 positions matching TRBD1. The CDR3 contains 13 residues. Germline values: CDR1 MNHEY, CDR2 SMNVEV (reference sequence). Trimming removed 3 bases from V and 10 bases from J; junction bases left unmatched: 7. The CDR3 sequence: CASSFSGQVDYTF. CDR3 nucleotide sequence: TGTGCCAGCAGTTTTTCGGGACAGGTGGACTACACCTTC.

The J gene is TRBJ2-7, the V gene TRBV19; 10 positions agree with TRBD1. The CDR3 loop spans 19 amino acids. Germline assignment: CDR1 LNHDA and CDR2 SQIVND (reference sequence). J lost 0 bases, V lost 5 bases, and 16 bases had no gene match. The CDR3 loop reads CASSPRPGQGPLYSYEQYF. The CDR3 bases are TGTGCCAGTAGTCCTAGGCCGGGACAGGGGCCCCTTTACTCCTACGAGCAGTACTTC.

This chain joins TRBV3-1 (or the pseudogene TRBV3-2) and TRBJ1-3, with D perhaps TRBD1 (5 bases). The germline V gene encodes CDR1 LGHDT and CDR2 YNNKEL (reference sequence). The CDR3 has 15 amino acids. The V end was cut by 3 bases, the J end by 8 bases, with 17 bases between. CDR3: CASSQKGGSGHTIYF. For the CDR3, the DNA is TGTGCCAGCAGCCAGAAAGGAGGGTCGGGACACACCATATATTTT.

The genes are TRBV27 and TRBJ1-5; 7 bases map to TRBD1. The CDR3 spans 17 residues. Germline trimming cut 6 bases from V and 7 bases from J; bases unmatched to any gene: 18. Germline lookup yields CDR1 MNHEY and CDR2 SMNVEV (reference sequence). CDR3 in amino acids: CASSTYSSGQKFQPQHF. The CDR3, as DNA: TGTGCCAGCAGCACCTACTCGTCGGGACAGAAATTCCAGCCCCAGCATTTT.

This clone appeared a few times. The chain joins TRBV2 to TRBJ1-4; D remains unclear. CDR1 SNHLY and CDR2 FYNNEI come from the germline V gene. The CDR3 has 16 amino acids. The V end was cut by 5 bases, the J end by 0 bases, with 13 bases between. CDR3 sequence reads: CASSKRSLTTNEKLFF. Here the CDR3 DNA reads TGTGCCAGCAGTAAAAGAAGCCTTACAACTAATGAAAAACTGTTTTTT.

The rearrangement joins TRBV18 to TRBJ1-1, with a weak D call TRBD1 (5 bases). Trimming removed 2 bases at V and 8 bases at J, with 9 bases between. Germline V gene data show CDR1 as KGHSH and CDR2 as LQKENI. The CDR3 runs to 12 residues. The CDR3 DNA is TGTGCCAGCTCACCAGTCCAGGGCGAAGCTTTCTTT. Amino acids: CASSPVQGEAFF.

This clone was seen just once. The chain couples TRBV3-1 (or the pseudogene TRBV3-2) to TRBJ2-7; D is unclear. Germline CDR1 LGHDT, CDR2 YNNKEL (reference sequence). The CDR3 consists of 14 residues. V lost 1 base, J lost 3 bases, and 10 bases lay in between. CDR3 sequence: CASSQGQLIYEQYF. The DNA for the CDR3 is TGTGCCAGCAGCCAAGGACAACTCATCTACGAGCAGTACTTC.

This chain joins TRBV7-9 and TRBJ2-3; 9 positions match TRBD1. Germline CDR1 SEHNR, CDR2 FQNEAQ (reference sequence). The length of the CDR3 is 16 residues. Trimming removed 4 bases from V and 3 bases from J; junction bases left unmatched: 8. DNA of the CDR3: TGTGCCAGCAGCTCAGGGACAGGGCAGAGAACAGATACGCAGTATTTT. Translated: CASSSGTGQRTDTQYF.

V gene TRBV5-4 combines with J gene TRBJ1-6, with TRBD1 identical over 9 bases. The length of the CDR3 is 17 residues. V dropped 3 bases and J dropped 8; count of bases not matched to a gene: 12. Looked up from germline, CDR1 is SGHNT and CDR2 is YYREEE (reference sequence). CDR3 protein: CASSSHRGPNSDSPLHF. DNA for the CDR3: TGTGCCAGCAGCTCACACAGGGGGCCCAACTCAGATTCACCCCTCCACTTT.

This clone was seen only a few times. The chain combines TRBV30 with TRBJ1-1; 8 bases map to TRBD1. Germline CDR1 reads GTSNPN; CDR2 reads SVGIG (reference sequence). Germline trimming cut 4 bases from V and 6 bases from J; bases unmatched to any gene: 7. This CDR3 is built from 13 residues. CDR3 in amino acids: CAWNPGGEAEAFF. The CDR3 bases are TGTGCCTGGAACCCAGGGGGCGAGGCTGAAGCTTTCTTT.

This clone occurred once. The CDR3, as DNA: TGTGCCAGTAGTATAGACCTGGGGGGTGGACAGCCCCAGCATTTT. Protein product: CASSIDLGGGQPQHF. The rearrangement links TRBV19 to TRBJ1-5, with D possibly matching TRBD1 (5 bases). Trimming took 0 bases from V and 7 from J, leaving 13 bases between them. This CDR3 region has 15 residues. The germline V gene has CDR1 LNHDA and CDR2 SQIVND (reference sequence).

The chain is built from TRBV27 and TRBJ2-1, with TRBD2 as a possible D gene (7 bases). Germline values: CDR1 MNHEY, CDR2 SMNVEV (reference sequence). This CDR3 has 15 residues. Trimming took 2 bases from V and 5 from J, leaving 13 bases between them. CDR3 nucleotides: TGTGCCAGCAGTTTACGAACAGGGACTAACAATGAGCAGTTCTTC. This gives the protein CASSLRTGTNNEQFF.

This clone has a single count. The CDR3 reads CASTTDTDTQYF. The CDR3 nucleotides read TGTGCCAGCACGACAGACACAGATACGCAGTATTTT. The chain couples TRBV2 to TRBJ2-3; D may be TRBD1 (5 bases). V lost 7 bases and J 2 bases, leaving 7 bases between the germline ends. The length of the CDR3 is 12 residues. Germline V CDR1 and CDR2: SNHLY, FYNNEI.

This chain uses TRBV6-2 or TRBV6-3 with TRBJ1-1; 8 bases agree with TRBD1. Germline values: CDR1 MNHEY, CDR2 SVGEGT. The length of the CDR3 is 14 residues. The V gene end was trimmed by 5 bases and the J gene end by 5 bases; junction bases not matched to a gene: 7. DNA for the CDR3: TGTGCCAGCAGTCCAGGACAGGGAAGAACTGAAGCTTTCTTT. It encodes CASSPGQGRTEAFF.

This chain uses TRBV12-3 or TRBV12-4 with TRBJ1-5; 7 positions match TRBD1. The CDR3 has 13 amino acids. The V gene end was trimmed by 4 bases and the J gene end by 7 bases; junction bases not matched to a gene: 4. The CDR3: CASSSGTVQPQHF. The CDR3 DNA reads TGTGCCAGCAGTTCGGGGACAGTCCAGCCCCAGCATTTT.

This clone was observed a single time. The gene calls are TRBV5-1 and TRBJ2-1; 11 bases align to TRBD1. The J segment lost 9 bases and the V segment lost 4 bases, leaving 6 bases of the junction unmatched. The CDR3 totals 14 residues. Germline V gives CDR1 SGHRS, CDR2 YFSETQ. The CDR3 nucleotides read TGCGCCAGCAGCCGGGACAGGGGGGTGGCTGAGCAGTTCTTC. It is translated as CASSRDRGVAEQFF.

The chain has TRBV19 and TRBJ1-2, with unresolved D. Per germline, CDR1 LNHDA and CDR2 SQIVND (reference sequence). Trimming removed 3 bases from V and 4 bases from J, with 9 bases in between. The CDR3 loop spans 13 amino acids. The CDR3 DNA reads TGTGCCAGTAGTATCGAACAGATCTATGGCTACACCTTC. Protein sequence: CASSIEQIYGYTF.

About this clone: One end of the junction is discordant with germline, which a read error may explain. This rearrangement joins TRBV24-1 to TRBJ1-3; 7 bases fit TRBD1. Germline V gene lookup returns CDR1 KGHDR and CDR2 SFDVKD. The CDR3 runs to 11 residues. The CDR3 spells CATSELTGSRF. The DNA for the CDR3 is TGTGCCACCAGTGAGCTGACAGGGAGTCGTTTT.

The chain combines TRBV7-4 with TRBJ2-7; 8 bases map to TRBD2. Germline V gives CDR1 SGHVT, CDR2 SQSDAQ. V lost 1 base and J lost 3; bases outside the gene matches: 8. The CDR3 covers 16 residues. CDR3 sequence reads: CASSLGREGPLYEQYF. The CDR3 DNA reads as TGTGCCAGCAGCTTAGGACGGGAGGGCCCCCTCTACGAGCAGTACTTC.

CDR3 in DNA: TGTGCCAGCAGTCTGCCCGCTAGCGGGGGGGTGACCGGGGAGCTGTTTTTT. Its translation: CASSLPASGGVTGELFF. The chain recombines TRBV4-2 with TRBJ2-2, with TRBD2 matching over 12 bases. This CDR3 has 17 amino acids. Per germline, CDR1 LGHNA and CDR2 YNFKEQ. J was trimmed by 5 bases and V by 6 bases; bases with no gene match: 10.